This passage covers 6 T cell receptor beta chains from one sample sequenced in a study of T cells in Graves' hyperthyroidism and ophthalmopathy. RNA transcripts gave rise to amplified TCR beta CDR3 regions. The TCR CDR3 was amplified in a first-round RT-PCR using the HTBI primer set. TCRdb re-derived calls from the multiplex PCR reads in MiXCR, one entry per CDR3 protein. Of some 460,000 distinct CDR3 sequences listed, approximately 15% are singletons. The sample consisted of blood. These receptors were collected from a woman between 18 and 30 years old with Graves' hyperthyroidism.

The genes are TRBV5-1 and TRBJ2-7, with a possible D match to TRBD2 (5 bases). This CDR3 contains 13 residues. Deletions cut 4 bases from V and 8 bases from J, with 16 bases between. Germline-derived CDR1 and CDR2 are SGHRS and YFSETQ. The DNA for the CDR3 is TGCGCCAGCAGCCCCCGAGAGGGTAGGCAGCAGTACTTC. Protein product: CASSPREGRQQYF.

This clonotype showed up many times. The CDR3 DNA follows: TGTGCCACCAGTGACTCCGGGACAGGTGATGGCTACACCTTC. Translation gives CATSDSGTGDGYTF. The chain combines TRBV24-1 with TRBJ1-2, with 8 bases lining up with TRBD1. Trimming took 4 bases from V and 6 from J; bases not matched to a gene: 6. The germline V gene has CDR1 KGHDR and CDR2 SFDVKD. This CDR3 has 14 amino acids.

This clonotype came up many times. The rearrangement joins TRBV12-3 or TRBV12-4 to TRBJ2-2; D is unresolved. Deletions cut 7 bases from V and 1 base from J, with 13 bases between. This CDR3 spans 15 amino acids. The CDR3, as DNA: TGTGCCAGCACCAACTTGCCTCGGAACACCGGGGAGCTGTTTTTT. This translates into CASTNLPRNTGELFF.

This clonotype was detected ten times or more. V gene TRBV7-3 combines with J gene TRBJ2-1, with D perhaps matching TRBD2 (6 bases). This CDR3 spans 16 amino acids. V was cut by 0 bases and J by 0 bases, with 9 bases left in between. The germline V gene has CDR1 SGHTA and CDR2 FQGTGA. CDR3: CASSLTVAASYNEQFF. CDR3 sequence (DNA): TGTGCCAGCAGCTTAACGGTAGCGGCCTCCTACAATGAGCAGTTCTTC.

This clonotype has ten or more counts. DNA for the CDR3: TGCGCCAGCAGCTTGGACCCAGGGTTTGACACTGAAGCTTTCTTT. Amino acids: CASSLDPGFDTEAFF. The chain combines TRBV5-1 with TRBJ1-1; D might be TRBD1 (5 bases). CDR1 is SGHRS and CDR2 is YFSETQ in the germline V gene. Trimming removed 0 bases at V and 3 bases at J, with 12 bases between. The CDR3 extends over 15 amino acids.

This clonotype occurred a few times. The gene calls are TRBV18 and TRBJ2-2, with a tentative D call TRBD2 (6 bases). Looked up from germline, CDR1 is KGHSH and CDR2 is LQKENI. This CDR3 has 17 residues. V was trimmed by 4 bases and J by 0 bases, leaving 15 bases between them. The CDR3 loop reads CASSLTKRAANTGELFF. The CDR3 nucleotides read TGTGCCAGCTCACTCACGAAGCGGGCCGCGAACACCGGGGAGCTGTTTTTT. Complete variable domain (other parts from reference TRBV18 and TRBJ2-2): NAGVMQNPRHLVRRRGQEARLRCSPMKGHSHVYWYRQLPEEGLKFMVYLQKENIIDESGMPKERFSAEFPKEGPSILRIQQVVRGDSAAYFCASSLTKRAANTGELFFGEGSRLTVL.